This T cell receptor (beta chain) was documented in a study of T cell responses to AZD1222 COVID-19 vaccine. General observations from the study: Spike as a whole was targeted by vaccine-associated CD4 TCRs, dominant at 160-218 and 743-854. The donor group comprised mostly white British people and more females; the analysis possibly underestimated clonal diversity.

Assay used: immunoSEQ multiplex PCR; TCRdb lists only in-frame clones, some missing. The table includes about 150,000 clones, around 90% detected once. Second doses that came at about 4 or about 12 weeks were put together. V lost 6 bases, J lost 8 bases, and 19 bases lay in between. CDR1 and CDR2 from the germline V gene are SNHLY and FYNNEI. This CDR3 is 15 amino acids long. Points on this clone: The target antigen is unknown.

This rearrangement joins TRBV2 to TRBJ1-4, with D possibly matching TRBD1 (5 bases). Sequenced material: peripheral blood, taken 28 days after the second AZD1222 dose. This receptor was taken from an adult who received the AZD1222 COVID-19 vaccine. The CDR3 loop is CASRTGSGALEKLFF. In DNA, the CDR3 is TGTGCCAGCAGGACGGGAAGCGGGGCGTTAGAAAAACTGTTTTTT.